These 27 T cell receptor beta chains originate from one sample sequenced in a study of spatial heterogeneity in lung cancer (dated 2019 in TCRdb). No antigens are known for them. This specimen's time point label, interpreted: sample taken at primary tumor resection. Library creation used 5' RACE. TCRdb records NextSeq 500 as the sequencer. Through fastp at Q25 and MiXCR, TCRdb rebuilt clones from the public reads, retaining in-frame beta chains. Each entry is one CDR3 protein sequence, shown with its most common DNA and genes. The sample table records about 480 distinct CDR3 sequences; around 62% of these occur just once. Jointly, the top ten make up approximately 16% of the sample. General conclusions and limits of the study: The tumor nonsynonymous mutation count correlated with the number of expanded alpha and beta TCRs within the tumor.

The sequencing used lung tumor tissue, collected at surgery. These receptors were obtained from a male donor with early-stage non-small cell lung cancer.

Note on this clonotype: Little can be read into the size of this beta chain, an off-target read in a library designed for alpha chains. This sequence joins TRBV2 and TRBJ2-3; D unresolved. Per germline, CDR1 SNHLY and CDR2 FYNNEI. CDR3 length: 15 amino acids. Trimming pared 2 bases from V and 3 bases from J, leaving 12 bases between. The DNA of the CDR3 is TGTGCCAGCAGTGAATTTCCAACGTCAACAGATACGCAGTATTTT. This translates into CASSEFPTSTDTQYF.

With regard to this clonotype: Being off target in a library aimed at alpha chains, this beta chain has a size of little meaning. As DNA, the CDR3 is TGTGCCAGCAGACGACAGGGGTCAAGCGAAAAACTGTTTTTT. This sequence encodes CASRRQGSSEKLFF. V is TRBV2 and J is TRBJ1-4, with 8 nucleotides matching TRBD1. With 6 bases clipped from V and 8 bases from J, the junction kept 8 bases outside the gene matches. In germline, CDR1 is SNHLY, CDR2 FYNNEI. CDR3 length: 14 amino acids.

As for this clonotype: This beta chain turned up in a library designed for alpha chains; as an off-target read, its abundance says little. This chain uses TRBV2 with TRBJ2-7; D is perhaps TRBD1 (6 bases). V shed 8 bases and J shed 2 bases, with 13 bases lying between them. This CDR3 has 13 amino acids. Germline lookup yields CDR1 SNHLY and CDR2 FYNNEI. The CDR3: CASDGQRPYEQYF. The CDR3 DNA is TGTGCCAGCGACGGACAGAGACCCTACGAGCAGTACTTC.

As concerns this clonotype: The missing conserved phenylalanine or tryptophan at the end of this CDR3 makes a read error likely. With the library built for alpha chains, this beta chain is off target and its frequency is not meaningful. This sequence joins TRBV6-5 and TRBJ1-1; maybe TRBD1 (5 bases). Germline values: CDR1 MNHEY, CDR2 SVGAGI. CDR3 length: 14 residues. Trimming pared 5 bases from V and 6 bases from J, leaving 16 bases between. This CDR3 is CASSLGPQSSEAFC. The DNA of the CDR3 is TGTGCCAGCAGTCTGGGACCGCAAAGCTCTGAAGCTTTCTGT.

This clonotype was seen only a few times. Within a library made for alpha chains, this beta chain is off target, and its count is uninformative. The rearrangement joins TRBV19 to TRBJ1-5; the match to TRBD1 covers 8 bases. This CDR3 contains 14 residues. With V trimmed by 3 bases and J by 6 bases, 4 bases remained unmatched. The germline gives CDR1 LNHDA, CDR2 SQIVND (reference sequence). Written as DNA, the CDR3 is TGTGCCAGTAGTATTGGACAGGGCGCTCAGCCCCAGCATTTT. Its protein product is CASSIGQGAQPQHF.

In regard to this clonotype: This beta chain slipped into a library made for alpha chains as a stray read, so its size is not meaningful. The chain combines TRBV5-1 with TRBJ2-6; 7 nucleotides agree with TRBD1. This CDR3 is built from 19 residues. V lost 4 bases and J lost 0; bases outside the gene matches: 13. Germline CDR1 reads SGHRS; CDR2 reads YFSETQ. DNA of the CDR3: TGCGCCAGCAGCGGGGAACCGGGACAGAGAAACTCTGGGGCCAACGTCCTGACTTTC. Translated, it gives CASSGEPGQRNSGANVLTF.

About this clonotype: Because this beta chain is a stray read in a library intended to capture alpha chains, its abundance should not be given much weight. The V call is TRBV7-2, the J call TRBJ2-7, with D tentatively TRBD1 or TRBD2 (5 bases each). The CDR3 has 16 residues. Trimming cost V 5 bases and J 0 bases, with 17 bases left between them. The germline V gene encodes CDR1 SGHTA and CDR2 FQGNSA. CDR3 DNA: TGTGCCAGCAGCAGACTTCCGGGGCTAAGCTCCTACGAGCAGTACTTC. This sequence encodes CASSRLPGLSSYEQYF. The whole variable domain, filled in from reference TRBV7-2 and TRBJ2-7, reads GAGVSQSPSNKVTEKGKDVELRCDPISGHTALYWYRQSLGQGLEFLIYFQGNSAPDKSGLPSDRFSAERTGGSVSTLTIQRTQQEDSAVYLCASSRLPGLSSYEQYFGPGTRLTVT.

Concerning this clonotype: Because this beta chain is a stray read in a library intended to capture alpha chains, its abundance should not be given much weight. This sequence joins TRBV24-1 and TRBJ2-3; tentatively, D is TRBD1 (5 bases). Trimming took off 5 bases at V and 0 bases at J, with 8 bases between the two ends. Germline values: CDR1 KGHDR, CDR2 SFDVKD. The CDR3 contains 14 residues. The CDR3 region is CATSGAGSTDTQYF. In DNA form, the CDR3 reads TGTGCCACCAGTGGAGCAGGGAGCACAGATACGCAGTATTTT.

On this clonotype itself: A library made for alpha chains picked up this beta chain off target, so its size means little. J is TRBJ2-2 and V is TRBV7-9; unclear D gene. In germline, CDR1 is SEHNR, CDR2 FQNEAQ (reference sequence). The ends were cut back, 1 base at V and 9 bases at J, with 9 bases in the middle. The CDR3 is 13 amino acids. CDR3 DNA sequence: TGTGCCAGCAGCTTAGACCCAGAATGGGAGCTGTTTTTT. Translation: CASSLDPEWELFF.

Comments on this clonotype: This beta chain lies outside the target of a library built for alpha chains; its clone size means little. The V gene is TRBV25-1, the J gene TRBJ2-3; 7 bases agree with TRBD1. J gave up 6 bases and V 0 bases, and 9 bases lay outside the gene matches. There are 16 residues in the CDR3. Looked up from germline, CDR1 is MGHDK and CDR2 is SYGVNS. The CDR3: CASSEYWPGQHDTQYF. DNA of the CDR3: TGTGCCAGCAGTGAATATTGGCCGGGACAGCATGATACGCAGTATTTT.

Details on this clonotype: This beta chain was picked up by a library intended for alpha chains and is off target, so its count carries little meaning. The rearrangement joins TRBV6-1 to TRBJ2-7; weak D call: TRBD2 (5 bases). From germline, CDR1 is MNHNS and CDR2 SASEGT. The CDR3 loop spans 14 amino acids. The V end lost 2 bases, the J end lost 2 bases, and 10 bases lay between the germline ends. The CDR3 sequence is CASSETSGAYEQYF. The DNA for the CDR3 is TGTGCCAGCAGTGAAACTAGTGGCGCCTACGAGCAGTACTTC.

As to this clonotype: This beta chain is an unintended read in a library built for alpha chains; its size means little. The chain joins TRBV12-3 or TRBV12-4 to TRBJ1-1, with D unclear. The CDR3 is 13 amino acids. Trimming shortened V by 6 bases and J by 7 bases, and 15 bases separated the two germline ends. CDR3 in amino acids: CASRPLWQHEAFF. As DNA, the CDR3 is TGTGCCAGCAGACCCCTATGGCAGCATGAAGCTTTCTTT.

A note on this clonotype: As an off-target read in a library built for alpha chains, this beta chain has a frequency of little significance. The chain joins TRBV20-1 to TRBJ2-1, with 9 bases lining up with TRBD2. Germline-derived CDR1 and CDR2 are DFQATT and SNEGSKA (reference sequence). The CDR3 is made up of 14 amino acids. The trim removed 5 bases at V and 4 bases at J, leaving 6 bases unmatched. CDR3 sequence reads: CSAQGLATYNEQFF. The CDR3 bases are TGCAGTGCTCAAGGACTAGCGACGTACAATGAGCAGTTCTTC.

Worth noting for this clonotype: This beta chain slipped into a library made for alpha chains as a stray read, so its size is not meaningful. V and J are TRBV28 and TRBJ2-7; 10 bases map to TRBD1. Trimming removed 5 bases from V and 5 bases from J; junction bases left unmatched: 6. The germline CDR1 and CDR2 sequences are MDHEN and SYDVKM. The CDR3 sequence is 14 residues long. The DNA for the CDR3 is TGTGCCAGCAGTCCAGACAGGGGGCAAGACGAGCAGTACTTC. Protein product: CASSPDRGQDEQYF.

This clonotype has more than one count but fewer than ten. Being off target in a library aimed at alpha chains, this beta chain has a size of little meaning. The chain uses TRBV9 and TRBJ2-1; no definite D call. The CDR3 extends over 13 amino acids. V lost 4 bases, J lost 7 bases, and 12 bases lay in between. Looked up from germline, CDR1 is SGDLS and CDR2 is YYNGEE. The chain's CDR3 is CASSSWTGNEQFF. The DNA of the CDR3 is TGTGCCAGCAGCTCGTGGACCGGGAATGAGCAGTTCTTC. The full variable domain, rest sourced from reference TRBV9 and TRBJ2-1, is DSGVTQTPKHLITATGQRVTLRCSPRSGDLSVYWYQQSLDQGLQFLIQYYNGEERAKGNILERFSAQQFPDLHSELNLSSLELGDSALYFCASSSWTGNEQFFGPGTRLTVL.

About this clonotype: Because the library targeted alpha chains, this beta chain is an off-target read whose size means little. The CDR3 DNA is TGTGCCAGCAGCCGGACAGCAAACACCGGGGAGCTGTTTTTT. This translates into CASSRTANTGELFF. This chain connects TRBV7-2 to TRBJ2-2; the D gene is possibly TRBD1 (6 bases). Germline values: CDR1 SGHTA, CDR2 FQGNSA. This CDR3 has 14 amino acids. Trimming left V 5 bases short and J 2 bases short, with 9 bases between.

As concerns this clonotype: The library was designed around alpha chains, so this beta chain is a stray read whose abundance carries little weight. The V and J genes are TRBV4-3 and TRBJ1-1; no clear D gene. Looked up from germline, CDR1 is LGHNA and CDR2 is YSLEER. CDR3 length: 13 amino acids. V was clipped by 0 bases and J by 9 bases, with 11 bases between them. The CDR3 region is CASSQDLGSKAFF. The CDR3 bases are TGCGCCAGCAGCCAAGATCTTGGGTCCAAAGCTTTCTTT.

Turning to this clonotype: A read error is likely, as this CDR3 ends without the conserved phenylalanine or tryptophan. This beta chain appears as a stray read in a library generated for alpha chains; its size is not informative. The V call is TRBV12-3 or TRBV12-4, the J call TRBJ1-1, with 7 bases aligning to TRBD1. The V segment lost 1 base and the J segment 6 bases; nucleotides outside the gene matches: 2. The CDR3 is 13 residues long. CDR3 sequence (DNA): TGTGCCAGCAGTTTAGACAGGGGATCTGAAGCTTTCTGT. Its translation is CASSLDRGSEAFC.

As concerns this clonotype: Within a library made for alpha chains, this beta chain is off target, and its count is uninformative. The chain couples TRBV7-8 to TRBJ1-1; D not certain. Trimming removed 7 bases from V and 0 bases from J, with 15 bases in between. The length of the CDR3 is 15 residues. Per germline, CDR1 SGHVS and CDR2 FQNEAQ. As DNA, the CDR3 is TGTGCCAGCACCTCCCCCCCACCAATGAACACTGAAGCTTTCTTT. Protein: CASTSPPPMNTEAFF. The whole variable domain, remainder taken from reference TRBV7-8 and TRBJ1-1, is GAGVSQSPRYKVAKRGQDVALRCDPISGHVSLFWYQQALGQGPEFLTYFQNEAQLDKSGLPSDRFFAERPEGSVSTLKIQRTQQEDSAVYLCASTSPPPMNTEAFFGQGTRLTVV.

This clonotype showed up just a few times. The size of this beta chain means little, since it is a stray read in a library made for alpha chains. The J gene is TRBJ2-3, the V gene TRBV27; D is ambiguous. CDR3 length: 13 residues. The germline gives CDR1 MNHEY, CDR2 SMNVEV (reference sequence). V lost 0 bases and J lost 1, with 2 bases in between. This CDR3 is CASSLSGTDTQYF. CDR3 sequence (DNA): TGTGCCAGCAGTTTATCAGGCACAGATACGCAGTATTTT.

This clonotype was observed a few times. This beta chain is an off-target read within a library intended for alpha chains, so its frequency means little. The CDR3 is CASSLDQRIYEQYF. For the CDR3, the DNA is TGTGCCAGCAGCTTGGACCAAAGAATCTACGAGCAGTACTTC. The chain recombines TRBV11-1 with TRBJ2-7; D is uncertain. This CDR3 contains 14 residues. V was cut by 3 bases and J by 3 bases, with 12 bases left in between. Looked up from germline, CDR1 is SGHAT and CDR2 is FQDESV (reference sequence).

There are a few counts of this clonotype. With the library built for alpha chains, this beta chain is off target and its frequency is not meaningful. V usage is TRBV2 and J usage is TRBJ1-5, with 7 bases aligning to TRBD1. Trimming took 9 bases from V and 0 from J; bases not matched to a gene: 2. Germline CDR1 reads SNHLY; CDR2 reads FYNNEI. This CDR3 spans 13 amino acids. The CDR3: CASRGLSNQPQHF. As DNA, the CDR3 is TGTGCCAGTAGGGGGCTTAGCAATCAGCCCCAGCATTTT.

This clonotype showed up just a few times. The library was designed around alpha chains, so this beta chain is a stray read whose abundance carries little weight. The genes are TRBV5-1 and TRBJ1-3; D call uncertain. Trimming stripped 3 bases from V and 0 bases from J, with 4 bases between. The CDR3 has 13 amino acids. Germline V gene sequence: CDR1 SGHRS, CDR2 YFSETQ. The CDR3 here is CASSSDSGNTIYF. CDR3 DNA sequence: TGCGCCAGCAGCTCGGACTCTGGAAACACCATATATTTT.

Of note for this clonotype: Because this beta chain is a stray read in a library intended to capture alpha chains, its abundance should not be given much weight. The rearrangement joins TRBV19 to TRBJ2-1, with 14 bases identical to TRBD2. CDR3 length: 17 residues. CDR1 and CDR2 (germline): LNHDA, SQIVND (reference sequence). J was trimmed by 6 bases and V by 3 bases; bases with no gene match: 7. The CDR3 here is CASSIEAGTSGGNEQFF. The CDR3 region has the DNA TGTGCCAGTAGTATTGAAGCCGGGACTAGCGGGGGCAATGAGCAGTTCTTC.

Of note for this clonotype: No conserved phenylalanine or tryptophan is present at the end of the CDR3, so a read error is the likely explanation. This beta chain lies outside the target of a library built for alpha chains; its clone size means little. The chain uses TRBV7-2 and TRBJ2-3; TRBD2 matches 16 bases. V gave up 5 bases and J gave up 3 bases; unmatched junction bases: 11. CDR3 length: 19 amino acids. Germline-derived CDR1 and CDR2 are SGHTA and FQGNSA. The chain's CDR3 is CASSPLGLAGGPRTDTQYC. CDR3 DNA: TGTGCCAGCAGCCCACTGGGACTAGCGGGAGGGCCTAGGACAGATACGCAGTATTGT.

Remarks on this clonotype: Since it is a stray read in a library aimed at alpha chains, this beta chain has a size that is not meaningful. CDR3 DNA sequence: TGCGCCAGCAGCCAAGGAAGAGCGAACACCGGGGAGCTGTTTTTT. Protein sequence: CASSQGRANTGELFF. The chain uses TRBV4-3 and TRBJ2-2; D gene uncertain. V lost 1 base and J 0 bases, leaving 6 bases between the germline ends. Germline V gene lookup returns CDR1 LGHNA and CDR2 YSLEER. The CDR3 length is 15 residues.

This clonotype was seen only once. Because the CDR3 is missing its conserved closing phenylalanine or tryptophan, this is likely a read error. Since the library was made to target alpha chains, this beta chain is a stray read and its abundance is not meaningful. The rearrangement joins TRBV9 to TRBJ2-2; 9 nucleotides agree with TRBD2. Germline values: CDR1 SGDLS, CDR2 YYNGEE. The CDR3 loop spans 16 amino acids. J lost 1 base, V lost 5 bases, and 6 bases had no gene match. CDR3 loop: CASSRSGGWNTGELFC. The CDR3 DNA reads TGTGCCAGCAGTCGTAGCGGGGGCTGGAACACCGGGGAGCTGTTTTGT.